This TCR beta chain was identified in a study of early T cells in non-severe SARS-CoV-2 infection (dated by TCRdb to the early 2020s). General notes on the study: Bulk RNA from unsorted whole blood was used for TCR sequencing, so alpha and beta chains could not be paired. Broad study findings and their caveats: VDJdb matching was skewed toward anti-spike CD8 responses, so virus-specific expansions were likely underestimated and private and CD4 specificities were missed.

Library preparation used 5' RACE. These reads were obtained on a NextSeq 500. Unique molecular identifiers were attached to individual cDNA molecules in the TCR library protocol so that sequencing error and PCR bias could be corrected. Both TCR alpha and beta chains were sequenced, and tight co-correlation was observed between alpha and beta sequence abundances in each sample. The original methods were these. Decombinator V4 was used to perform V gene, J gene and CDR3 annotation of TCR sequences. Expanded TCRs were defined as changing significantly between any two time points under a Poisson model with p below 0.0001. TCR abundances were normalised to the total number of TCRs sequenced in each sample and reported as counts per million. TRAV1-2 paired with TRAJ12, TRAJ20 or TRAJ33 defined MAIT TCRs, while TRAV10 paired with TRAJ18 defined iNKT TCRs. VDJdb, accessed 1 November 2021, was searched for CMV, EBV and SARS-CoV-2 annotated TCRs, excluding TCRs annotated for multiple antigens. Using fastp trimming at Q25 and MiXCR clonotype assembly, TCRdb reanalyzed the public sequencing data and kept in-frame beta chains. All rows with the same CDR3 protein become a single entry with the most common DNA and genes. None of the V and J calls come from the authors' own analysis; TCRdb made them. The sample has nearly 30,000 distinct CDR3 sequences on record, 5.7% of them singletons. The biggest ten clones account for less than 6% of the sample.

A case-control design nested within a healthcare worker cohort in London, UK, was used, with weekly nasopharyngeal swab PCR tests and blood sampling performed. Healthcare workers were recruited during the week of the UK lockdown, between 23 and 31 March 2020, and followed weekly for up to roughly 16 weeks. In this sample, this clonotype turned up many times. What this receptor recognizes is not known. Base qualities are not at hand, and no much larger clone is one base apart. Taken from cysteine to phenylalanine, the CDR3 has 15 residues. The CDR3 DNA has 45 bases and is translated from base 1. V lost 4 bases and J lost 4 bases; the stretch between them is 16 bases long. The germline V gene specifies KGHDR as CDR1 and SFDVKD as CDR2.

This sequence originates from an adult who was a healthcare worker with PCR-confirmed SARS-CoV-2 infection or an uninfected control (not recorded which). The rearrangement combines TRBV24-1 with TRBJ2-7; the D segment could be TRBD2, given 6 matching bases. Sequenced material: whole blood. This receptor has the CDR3 CATSDDRGSAYEQYF. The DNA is TGTGCCACCAGTGACGATCGGGGGTCGGCATACGAGCAGTACTTC.